These 31 T cell receptor beta chains originate from one sample sequenced in a study of T cell responses to AZD1222 COVID-19 vaccine. TCRdb's table, derived via immunoSEQ multiplex PCR, lists solely in-frame clones and lacks some. This sample has tens of thousands of clones, with about four fifths found just once. This sample comprised peripheral blood, obtained on day 0 of AZD1222 vaccination. The receptors here all came from an adult in good health.

The J gene is TRBJ1-6, the V gene TRBV9, with D perhaps matching TRBD1 (6 bases). CDR1 and CDR2 (germline): SGDLS, YYNGEE. Trimming removed 2 bases from V and 5 bases from J, with 17 bases in between. The CDR3 is 17 amino acids. The CDR3 loop is CASSVEDGQSHNSPLHF. The CDR3 nucleotides read TGTGCCAGCAGCGTCGAGGACGGACAGTCCCATAATTCACCCCTCCACTTT.

The rearrangement uses TRBV11-2 and TRBJ1-6; 10 bases match TRBD1. The CDR3 extends over 16 amino acids. V lost 3 bases to trimming and J lost 8 bases; unmatched junction nucleotides: 7. The V gene's germline CDR1 is SGHAT and CDR2 FQNNGV. CDR3 region: CASSFTGQGIDSPLHF. CDR3 DNA sequence: TGTGCCAGCAGCTTCACGGGACAGGGGATCGATTCACCCCTCCACTTT. Full variable domain (remainder filled in from reference TRBV11-2 and TRBJ1-6): EAGVAQSPRYKIIEKRQSVAFWCNPISGHATLYWYQQILGQGPKLLIQFQNNGVVDDSQLPKDRFSAERLKGVDSTLKIQPAKLEDSAVYLCASSFTGQGIDSPLHFGNGTRLTVT.

The chain uses TRBV9 and TRBJ1-2; TRBD1 agrees at 9 bases. The trim removed 3 bases at V and 8 bases at J, leaving 14 bases unmatched. Germline V CDR1 and CDR2: SGDLS, YYNGEE. The CDR3 length is 16 residues. The CDR3 coding sequence is TGTGCCAGCAGCGCGGGTGGTTACAGGGGGCGTTTGGGCTACACCTTC. Translation: CASSAGGYRGRLGYTF.

This clone was seen more than once but under ten times. The chain uses TRBV11-2 and TRBJ1-5, with 7 bases that match TRBD1. The CDR3 consists of 15 residues. Germline V CDR1 and CDR2: SGHAT, FQNNGV. J was trimmed by 5 bases and V by 5 bases; bases with no gene match: 9. The CDR3 DNA reads TGTGCCAGCAGCCTCGGTGACAGGGAGCATCAGCCCCAGCATTTT. Translating gives CASSLGDREHQPQHF.

The chain combines TRBV11-2 with TRBJ2-3, with TRBD1 matching 9 bases. Unmatched junction bases numbered 10, after V lost 4 bases and J lost 5 bases. The germline gives CDR1 SGHAT, CDR2 FQNNGV. The CDR3 runs 16 residues. CDR3 bases: TGTGCCAGCAGCTGGGGACAGGGAGCCAGTGGAGATACGCAGTATTTT. Protein sequence: CASSWGQGASGDTQYF.

This chain links TRBV3-1 (or the pseudogene TRBV3-2) with TRBJ2-7, with D uncertain. The V and J ends lost 1 base and 2 bases respectively, with 6 bases between them. In germline, CDR1 is LGHDT, CDR2 YNNKEL (reference sequence). The CDR3 has 13 amino acids. The chain's CDR3 is CASSQARAYEQYF. CDR3 DNA sequence: TGTGCCAGCAGCCAAGCTAGGGCCTACGAGCAGTACTTC.

The V gene is TRBV13, the J gene TRBJ2-3, with D uncertain. Trimming removed 0 bases at V and 5 bases at J, with 9 bases between. Germline loops: CDR1 PRHDT, CDR2 FYEKMQ (reference sequence). The CDR3 length is 14 residues. CDR3 residues: CASSLGGKLDTQYF. The DNA for the CDR3 is TGTGCCAGCAGCTTAGGGGGGAAGCTAGATACGCAGTATTTT.

The chain uses TRBV6-2 or TRBV6-3 and TRBJ1-4, with D maybe TRBD1 (6 bases). The CDR3 is 18 amino acids. The germline V gene has CDR1 MNHEY and CDR2 SVGEGT. Trimming removed 4 bases at V and 0 bases at J, with 18 bases between. CDR3 residues: CASSSQGKWLATNEKLFF. CDR3 bases: TGTGCCAGCAGTTCCCAGGGGAAGTGGCTAGCAACTAATGAAAAACTGTTTTTT.

This clone came up a few times. V is TRBV9 and J is TRBJ2-7; no clear D. V lost 4 bases and J 2 bases, leaving 10 bases between the germline ends. Germline V CDR1 and CDR2: SGDLS, YYNGEE. The CDR3 has 13 residues. DNA for the CDR3: TGTGCCAGCAGCTCCCTATCCGCCTACGAGCAGTACTTC. It translates to CASSSLSAYEQYF. Based on the CDR3 plus reference TRBV9 and TRBJ2-7, the full variable domain is DSGVTQTPKHLITATGQRVTLRCSPRSGDLSVYWYQQSLDQGLQFLIQYYNGEERAKGNILERFSAQQFPDLHSELNLSSLELGDSALYFCASSSLSAYEQYFGPGTRLTVT.

V and J are TRBV6-5 and TRBJ1-4; 8 positions match TRBD1. The CDR3 has 15 amino acids. With V trimmed by 4 bases and J by 4 bases, 5 bases remained unmatched. The germline CDR1 and CDR2 sequences are MNHEY and SVGAGI. CDR3 residues: CASSFQTGVNEKLFF. The CDR3 DNA is TGTGCCAGCAGTTTCCAGACAGGGGTTAATGAAAAACTGTTTTTT.

V is TRBV30 and J is TRBJ1-1; 8 nucleotides agree with TRBD1. Germline values: CDR1 GTSNPN, CDR2 SVGIG (reference sequence). CDR3 length: 13 residues. Unmatched junction bases numbered 7, after V lost 3 bases and J lost 7 bases. The CDR3 region is CAWRDRVKSEAFF. DNA of the CDR3: TGTGCCTGGAGGGACAGGGTGAAGAGTGAAGCTTTCTTT. The variable domain in full, completed from reference TRBV30 and TRBJ1-1, reads SQTIHQWPATLVQPVGSPLSLECTVEGTSNPNLYWYRQAAGRGLQLLFYSVGIGQISSEVPQNLSASRPQDRQFILSSKKLLLSDSGFYLCAWRDRVKSEAFFGQGTRLTVV.

This rearrangement joins TRBV5-1 to TRBJ1-1; TRBD1 is a possible D gene (6 bases). The CDR3 totals 15 residues. The germline V gene encodes CDR1 SGHRS and CDR2 YFSETQ. V lost 4 bases and J lost 4, with 17 bases in between. In DNA, the CDR3 is TGCGCCAGCAGCCCCCTAGGGGGGCAAGGCACTGAAGCTTTCTTT. Translation gives CASSPLGGQGTEAFF.

This chain uses TRBV11-3 with TRBJ1-2; D is perhaps TRBD1 (6 bases). Germline V CDR1 and CDR2: SGHNT, YENEEA. The CDR3 contains 15 residues. The germline V and J ends were trimmed by 5 bases and 10 bases, with 23 bases remaining between them. The CDR3 DNA reads TGTGCCAGCAGCCCCCCGAGGGGGGAGAAGATCGACTACACCTTC. It specifies CASSPPRGEKIDYTF.

The rearrangement joins TRBV7-2 to TRBJ1-2, with TRBD1 matching 7 bases. J lost 8 bases, V lost 3 bases, and 9 bases had no gene match. Germline values: CDR1 SGHTA, CDR2 FQGNSA. The CDR3 is made up of 14 amino acids. The CDR3 sequence: CASSFTGAARGYTF. The CDR3 DNA follows: TGTGCCAGCAGCTTCACAGGGGCCGCACGGGGCTACACCTTC.

This chain's CDR3 is CATHSGTALHF. The CDR3, as DNA: TGTGCCACCCACAGCGGTACGGCCCTCCACTTT. V gene TRBV28 combines with J gene TRBJ1-6, with D uncertain. Germline CDR1 reads MDHEN; CDR2 reads SYDVKM. V was pared by 10 bases and J by 14 bases, with 15 bases between. The CDR3 is 11 residues long.

The gene calls are TRBV3-1 (or the pseudogene TRBV3-2) and TRBJ1-2, with D unclear. Trimming removed 3 bases from V and 5 bases from J, with 10 bases in between. The CDR3 consists of 13 residues. Germline CDR1 and CDR2: LGHDT and YNNKEL (reference sequence). The CDR3 nucleotides are TGTGCCAGCAGCCAGCGGCTAGGGTATGGCTACACCTTC. Protein product: CASSQRLGYGYTF.

The rearrangement joins TRBV2 to TRBJ1-5; D is perhaps TRBD1 (6 bases). The CDR3 spans 15 residues. V gave up 9 bases and J gave up 2 bases, with 17 bases separating them. The germline gives CDR1 SNHLY, CDR2 FYNNEI. Here the CDR3 reads CASTLQAGGNQPQHF. CDR3 bases: TGTGCCAGTACCCTTCAGGCAGGGGGCAATCAGCCCCAGCATTTT.

The rearrangement links TRBV18 to TRBJ2-7; a possible D gene is TRBD2 (6 bases). The CDR3 contains 14 residues. Germline values: CDR1 KGHSH, CDR2 LQKENI. Trimming removed 3 bases at V and 4 bases at J, with 13 bases between. Here the CDR3 DNA reads TGTGCCAGCTCACCCCCGTGGGGGGTTTACGAGCAGTACTTC. Translated, it gives CASSPPWGVYEQYF.

The V and J genes are TRBV5-1 and TRBJ1-4, with TRBD1 matching over 7 bases. Germline lookup yields CDR1 SGHRS and CDR2 YFSETQ. With 5 bases clipped from V and 3 bases from J, the junction kept 7 bases outside the gene matches. This CDR3 region has 15 residues. The CDR3 region is CASREGTAPNEKLFF. The CDR3 nucleotides read TGCGCCAGCAGAGAGGGGACAGCTCCTAATGAAAAACTGTTTTTT.

The J gene is TRBJ2-7, the V gene TRBV20-1; D is ambiguous. Germline CDR1 and CDR2: DFQATT and SNEGSKA (reference sequence). With 4 bases removed from V and 2 bases from J, the gap between germline ends came to 3 bases. The CDR3 extends over 10 amino acids. This CDR3 reads CSATAYEQYF. CDR3 DNA: TGCAGTGCTACAGCCTACGAGCAGTACTTC.

The rearrangement joins TRBV28 to TRBJ1-4; D call uncertain. The germline gives CDR1 MDHEN, CDR2 SYDVKM. This CDR3 contains 14 residues. Trimming removed 8 bases at V and 0 bases at J, with 10 bases between. The CDR3 spells CASSNSATNEKLFF. The CDR3 DNA reads TGTGCCAGCTCTAACAGTGCAACTAATGAAAAACTGTTTTTT.

The rearrangement links TRBV18 to TRBJ1-6, with D perhaps TRBD1 (6 bases). Germline CDR1 is KGHSH and CDR2 is LQKENI. V shed 6 bases and J shed 2 bases, with 17 bases lying between them. The CDR3 has 17 residues. The CDR3 sequence is CASSKDQGLAYNSPLHF. In DNA, the CDR3 is TGTGCCAGCTCTAAAGACCAGGGGTTAGCCTATAATTCACCCCTCCACTTT.

This rearrangement joins TRBV9 to TRBJ2-3, with 7 nucleotides matching TRBD1. Germline CDR1 and CDR2: SGDLS and YYNGEE. This CDR3 comprises 14 residues. Germline trimming cut 4 bases from V and 3 bases from J; bases unmatched to any gene: 5. CDR3 sequence (DNA): TGTGCCAGCAGCCAGACAGGGTATACAGATACGCAGTATTTT. Encoded protein: CASSQTGYTDTQYF.

This clone showed up just a few times. This rearrangement joins TRBV10-3 to TRBJ2-1; the D is unclear. The CDR3 extends over 13 amino acids. V shed 0 bases and J shed 6 bases, with 6 bases lying between them. Germline V gives CDR1 ENHRY, CDR2 SYGVKD. The CDR3 DNA reads TGTGCCATCAGTGAGTCGGATGGCAATGAGCAGTTCTTC. Protein sequence: CAISESDGNEQFF.

The rearrangement links TRBV27 to TRBJ2-1; D is uncertain. Trimming cost V 6 bases and J 7 bases, with 7 bases left between them. This CDR3 is 11 amino acids long. Germline loops: CDR1 MNHEY, CDR2 SMNVEV (reference sequence). The DNA of the CDR3 is TGTGCCAGCAGCGGTTTTAATGAGCAGTTCTTC. This gives the protein CASSGFNEQFF.

V and J are TRBV29-1 and TRBJ2-7, with 8 bases aligning to TRBD1. Germline assignment: CDR1 SQVTM and CDR2 ANQGSEA. The ends lost 6 bases at V and 5 bases at J; junction bases unmatched: 9. The CDR3 has 13 residues. This CDR3 reads CSVHRTGSDEQYF. CDR3 bases: TGCAGCGTCCACCGGACAGGGTCGGACGAGCAGTACTTC.

The gene calls are TRBV4-1 and TRBJ1-4; a possible D gene is TRBD1 (6 bases). Germline values: CDR1 MGHRA, CDR2 YSYEKL. CDR3 length: 15 residues. V was trimmed by 5 bases and J by 8 bases, leaving 18 bases between them. The CDR3 sequence is CASSDHRDRGEKLFF. The CDR3 region has the DNA TGCGCCAGCAGCGACCACAGGGATCGGGGGGAAAAACTGTTTTTT.

The chain couples TRBV20-1 to TRBJ2-7, with TRBD1 matching over 7 bases. Trimming took 3 bases from V and 6 from J; bases not matched to a gene: 2. CDR1 and CDR2 from the germline V gene are DFQATT and SNEGSKA (reference sequence). This CDR3 has 11 amino acids. The CDR3 here is CSASTGVEQYF. The CDR3 bases are TGCAGTGCTAGTACAGGGGTCGAGCAGTACTTC.

This sequence joins TRBV27 and TRBJ1-1, with 9 bases aligning to TRBD1. V dropped 4 bases and J dropped 1; count of bases not matched to a gene: 4. The germline V gene encodes CDR1 MNHEY and CDR2 SMNVEV (reference sequence). This CDR3 comprises 15 residues. CDR3 in amino acids: CASSSLQGANTEAFF. For the CDR3, the DNA is TGTGCCAGCAGTTCGCTACAGGGGGCGAACACTGAAGCTTTCTTT.

This sequence joins TRBV9 and TRBJ2-1; a possible D gene is TRBD1 (6 bases). Per the germline V gene, CDR1 is SGDLS and CDR2 is YYNGEE. This CDR3 region has 14 residues. Trimming removed 3 bases at V and 5 bases at J, with 12 bases between. Here the CDR3 reads CASSGGQGHNEQFF. CDR3 bases: TGTGCCAGCAGCGGGGGGCAAGGACACAATGAGCAGTTCTTC.

The V and J genes are TRBV7-8 and TRBJ1-4; TRBD1 agrees at 7 bases. The CDR3 spans 17 residues. V was clipped by 5 bases and J by 0 bases; unmatched bases: 9. Germline V gene data show CDR1 as SGHVS and CDR2 as FQNEAQ. In DNA form, the CDR3 reads TGTGCCAGCAGCCCCCGGACAGGAACAGCAACTAATGAAAAACTGTTTTTT. It specifies CASSPRTGTATNEKLFF.